These 26 T cell receptor beta chains were all obtained from the same sample, sequenced in a study of blood T cell repertoires in COVID-19. Data came from immunoSEQ multiplex PCR; TCRdb stores just in-frame clones and leaves some out. The sample gives approximately 260,000 clones, 87% of which show up once; approximately 7.6% is in the top ten. Material: peripheral blood. These TCRs come from a man aged 60-69 years who had recovered from COVID-19.

This chain joins TRBV7-8 and TRBJ2-7, with TRBD2 as a possible D gene (7 bases). V lost 5 bases to trimming and J lost 7 bases, with 21 bases between them. Germline CDR1 is SGHVS and CDR2 is FQNEAQ. This CDR3 spans 15 amino acids. The CDR3 is CASSQYKGGALEQYF. The CDR3 bases are TGTGCCAGCAGCCAATATAAGGGGGGGGCCTTGGAGCAGTACTTC.

The chain joins TRBV19 to TRBJ1-1; TRBD1 matches at 10 bases. The CDR3 runs to 16 residues. Germline V gives CDR1 LNHDA, CDR2 SQIVND (reference sequence). V shed 7 bases, J shed 3 bases, and the junction held 11 bases outside the gene matches. Written as DNA, the CDR3 is TGTGCCAGTATCGGTAGAAGGACAGGGGGACACACTGAAGCTTTCTTT. It translates to CASIGRRTGGHTEAFF.

The chain carries TRBV19 and TRBJ2-5, with TRBD1 identical over 12 bases. The J segment lost 4 bases and the V segment lost 6 bases, leaving 3 bases of the junction unmatched. This CDR3 region has 14 residues. Germline-derived CDR1 and CDR2 are LNHDA and SQIVND (reference sequence). Here the CDR3 reads CASRGTGGGETQYF. CDR3 nucleotides: TGTGCCAGTAGGGGGACAGGGGGCGGAGAGACCCAGTACTTC.

The CDR3 nucleotides read TGTGCCAGCAGACGAGCGGGGGGACTCAATGAGCAGTTCTTC. This sequence encodes CASRRAGGLNEQFF. The J gene is TRBJ2-1, the V gene TRBV3-1 (or the pseudogene TRBV3-2); the match to TRBD2 covers 9 bases. V shed 6 bases and J 6 bases; nucleotides not matched to a gene: 6. Germline values: CDR1 LGHDT, CDR2 YNNKEL (reference sequence). The CDR3 is made up of 14 amino acids.

The J gene is TRBJ2-2, the V gene TRBV7-9; the D gene is possibly TRBD2 (5 bases). The CDR3 runs to 14 residues. V was trimmed by 5 bases and J by 4 bases, leaving 11 bases between them. CDR1 and CDR2 from the germline V gene are SEHNR and FQNEAQ (reference sequence). CDR3 DNA: TGTGCCAGCAGCCAGGACTCGGTCACCGGGGAGCTGTTTTTT. Amino acids: CASSQDSVTGELFF.

The V gene is TRBV18, the J gene TRBJ1-6; D perhaps matches TRBD1 (6 bases). There are 15 residues in the CDR3. CDR1 and CDR2 from the germline V gene are KGHSH and LQKENI. Trimming removed 6 bases from V and 7 bases from J, with 16 bases in between. CDR3 loop: CASSQHRDKNSPLHF. The CDR3 DNA is TGTGCCAGCTCTCAACACCGGGACAAAAATTCACCCCTCCACTTT.

V and J are TRBV7-2 and TRBJ2-1; 12 bases map to TRBD2. Germline V gene lookup returns CDR1 SGHTA and CDR2 FQGNSA. This CDR3 contains 16 residues. The V and J ends lost 5 bases and 7 bases, in that order; junction bases with no gene match: 9. The CDR3 nucleotides read TGTGCCAGCAGCCGCCCACTAGCGGGGGGCGAAAATGAGCAGTTCTTC. This gives the protein CASSRPLAGGENEQFF.

The chain has TRBV24-1 and TRBJ1-2, with a tentative D call TRBD1 (5 bases). Germline V gene lookup returns CDR1 KGHDR and CDR2 SFDVKD. The ends were cut back, 7 bases at V and 4 bases at J, with 15 bases in the middle. The CDR3 sequence is 14 residues long. CDR3: CATSPGGVGYGYTF. In DNA, the CDR3 is TGTGCCACCAGCCCAGGAGGGGTAGGCTATGGCTACACCTTC.

This clone has a handful of counts. The chain has TRBV3-1 (or the pseudogene TRBV3-2) and TRBJ1-2, with 11 positions matching TRBD1. J was trimmed by 8 bases and V by 4 bases; bases with no gene match: 6. The germline gives CDR1 LGHDT, CDR2 YNNKEL (reference sequence). The CDR3 length is 14 residues. The CDR3 spells CASSPPRDRGGYTF. The CDR3 DNA sequence: TGTGCCAGCAGCCCCCCTCGGGACAGGGGGGGCTACACCTTC.

This chain uses TRBV4-1 with TRBJ2-7; unclear D gene. This CDR3 has 14 residues. Germline CDR1 MGHRA, CDR2 YSYEKL. Between the trimmed V and J ends, which lost 4 bases and 7 bases, there was a span of 17 bases. In DNA form, the CDR3 reads TGCGCCAGCAGCCCCGACCGTACCCCGCGGGAGCAGTACTTC. Translation gives CASSPDRTPREQYF.

This clone showed up just once. The rearrangement uses TRBV5-1 and TRBJ1-2; TRBD1 agrees at 9 bases. This CDR3 is built from 14 residues. Losses at the gene ends were 3 bases for V and 5 bases for J; bases not matched to a gene: 5. CDR1 and CDR2 (germline): SGHRS, YFSETQ. The CDR3 coding sequence is TGCGCCAGCAGCTCGGGGACAGGGCGGTATGGCTACACCTTC. Its protein product is CASSSGTGRYGYTF.

The rearrangement joins TRBV5-1 to TRBJ1-3; D uncertain. The CDR3 extends over 18 amino acids. The germline V gene encodes CDR1 SGHRS and CDR2 YFSETQ. V lost 1 base to trimming and J lost 0 bases, with 17 bases between them. The CDR3 here is CASSLTVRVADSGNTIYF. CDR3 in DNA: TGCGCCAGCAGCTTGACAGTACGGGTAGCGGACTCTGGAAACACCATATATTTT. The full variable domain, rest sourced from reference TRBV5-1 and TRBJ1-3, is KAGVTQTPRYLIKTRGQQVTLSCSPISGHRSVSWYQQTPGQGLQFLFEYFSETQRNKGNFPGRFSGRQFSNSRSEMNVSTLELGDSALYLCASSLTVRVADSGNTIYFGEGSWLTVV.

The genes are TRBV19 and TRBJ2-5; 9 bases match TRBD1. The J segment lost 2 bases and the V segment lost 7 bases, leaving 8 bases of the junction unmatched. Germline assignment: CDR1 LNHDA and CDR2 SQIVND (reference sequence). This CDR3 has 15 amino acids. The CDR3 DNA sequence: TGTGCCAGTACCCCAGGACAGGGGCATCAAGAGACCCAGTACTTC. Its translation: CASTPGQGHQETQYF.

The chain carries TRBV16 and TRBJ1-6; D unresolved. The CDR3 has 16 amino acids. Germline V CDR1 and CDR2: KGHSY, FQNENV. Trimming removed 1 base at V and 7 bases at J, with 14 bases between. The CDR3 region has the DNA TGTGCCAGCAGCCAATTTTGGGCCAGGTCAAATTCACCCCTCCACTTT. It codes for CASSQFWARSNSPLHF. Together with reference TRBV16 and TRBJ1-6, the CDR3 gives the full variable domain: GEEVAQTPKHLVRGEGQKAKLYCAPIKGHSYVFWYQQVLKNEFKFLISFQNENVFDETGMPKERFSAKCLPNSPCSLEIQATKLEDSAVYFCASSQFWARSNSPLHFGNGTRLTVT.

V usage is TRBV5-4 and J usage is TRBJ2-7; 15 bases fit TRBD2. CDR3 size: 17 residues. The germline CDR1 and CDR2 sequences are SGHNT and YYREEE (reference sequence). The trim removed 4 bases at V and 1 base at J, leaving 6 bases unmatched. The CDR3 DNA follows: TGTGCCAGCAGCGCGGGACTAGCGGGGGGCCTGTCCTACGAGCAGTACTTC. Its protein product is CASSAGLAGGLSYEQYF.

In DNA, the CDR3 is TGTGCCAGCAGCCCCAGGACAGGAAGGGGAGGTTCACCCCTCCACTTT. Translated, it gives CASSPRTGRGGSPLHF. The rearrangement links TRBV11-2 to TRBJ1-6; 7 nucleotides line up with TRBD1. This CDR3 region has 16 residues. The J segment lost 9 bases and the V segment lost 5 bases, leaving 13 bases of the junction unmatched. CDR1 is SGHAT, CDR2 FQNNGV, per germline.

The CDR3 is CATRGANYGYTF. The DNA for the CDR3 is TGTGCCACCAGGGGAGCGAACTATGGCTACACCTTC. The chain carries TRBV12-3 or TRBV12-4 and TRBJ1-2; maybe TRBD1 (6 bases). V was pared by 10 bases and J by 2 bases, with 11 bases between. The CDR3 is made up of 12 amino acids.

This chain links TRBV10-3 with TRBJ1-1; D gene uncertain. Between the trimmed V and J ends, which lost 6 bases and 3 bases, there was a span of 11 bases. There are 13 residues in the CDR3. CDR1 and CDR2 (germline): ENHRY, SYGVKD. CDR3 DNA: TGTGCCATCAGGGGAGTAATCCACACTGAAGCTTTCTTT. It specifies CAIRGVIHTEAFF.

This clone was counted a single time. The V gene is TRBV12-3 or TRBV12-4, the J gene TRBJ1-2, with D tentatively TRBD1 (5 bases). V lost 6 bases to trimming and J lost 4 bases, with 12 bases between them. The CDR3 extends over 13 amino acids. CDR3 region: CASSFRAGYGYTF. The CDR3 DNA follows: TGTGCCAGCAGCTTCAGGGCAGGCTATGGCTACACCTTC.

V gene TRBV5-5 combines with J gene TRBJ2-3, with a tentative D call TRBD1 (6 bases). The CDR3 contains 12 residues. Germline-derived CDR1 and CDR2 are SGHKS and YYEKEE (reference sequence). With 2 bases removed from V and 6 bases from J, the gap between germline ends came to 7 bases. Here the CDR3 reads CASSFDRDTQYF. The CDR3 nucleotides are TGTGCCAGCAGCTTTGACAGGGATACGCAGTATTTT.

The gene calls are TRBV12-3 or TRBV12-4 and TRBJ2-4, with TRBD2 as a possible D gene (5 bases). V was trimmed by 6 bases and J by 9 bases, leaving 9 bases between them. The CDR3 sequence is 11 residues long. CDR3 in amino acids: CASSLGVIQYF. The CDR3 DNA reads as TGTGCCAGCAGCCTCGGGGTCATTCAGTACTTC.

The chain has TRBV7-8 and TRBJ1-6; D call uncertain. Germline V gene data show CDR1 as SGHVS and CDR2 as FQNEAQ. V was cut by 5 bases and J by 9 bases, with 11 bases left in between. This CDR3 is 13 amino acids long. CDR3 in DNA: TGTGCCAGCAGCGGAGGAACGGTTTCACCCCTCCACTTT. Its translation is CASSGGTVSPLHF.

The J gene is TRBJ2-4, the V gene TRBV9; a weak D match, TRBD2 (5 bases). Trimming left V 3 bases short and J 9 bases short, with 10 bases between. Germline CDR1 and CDR2: SGDLS and YYNGEE. This CDR3 contains 12 residues. The DNA of the CDR3 is TGTGCCAGCAGCGGCGGCGGGTTCATTCAGTACTTC. It encodes CASSGGGFIQYF.

This rearrangement joins TRBV5-1 to TRBJ1-1; maybe TRBD1 (6 bases). CDR3 size: 16 residues. In germline, CDR1 is SGHRS, CDR2 YFSETQ. V lost 4 bases and J 6 bases, leaving 22 bases between the germline ends. Here the CDR3 DNA reads TGCGCCAGCAGCGCCGCAGGGGTACGGGGAAAGGCTGAAGCTTTCTTT. It yields the protein CASSAAGVRGKAEAFF.

The V call is TRBV2, the J call TRBJ1-1; perhaps TRBD1 as D (6 bases). The CDR3 extends over 14 amino acids. Germline V CDR1 and CDR2: SNHLY, FYNNEI. V was clipped by 6 bases and J by 4 bases, with 15 bases between them. CDR3 in DNA: TGTGCCAGCAGGGAGGACAGTTGGGGCACTGAAGCTTTCTTT. Its protein is CASREDSWGTEAFF. Combining the CDR3 with reference TRBV2 and TRBJ1-1 gives the whole variable domain EPEVTQTPSHQVTQMGQEVILRCVPISNHLYFYWYRQILGQKVEFLVSFYNNEISEKSEIFDDQFSVERPDGSNFTLKIRSTKLEDSAMYFCASREDSWGTEAFFGQGTRLTVV.

The chain links TRBV7-2 to TRBJ1-5; D is uncertain. V was pared by 0 bases and J by 4 bases, with 7 bases between. CDR3 length equals 14 residues. Germline CDR1 and CDR2: SGHTA and FQGNSA. The CDR3, as DNA: TGTGCCAGCAGCTTAGCGCCGGGAAATCAGCCCCAGCATTTT. The encoded protein is CASSLAPGNQPQHF.